This T cell receptor (beta chain) was documented in a study of human CD8 memory T cell subsets. CDR1 is SGHTA, CDR2 FQGNSA, per germline. The CDR3 has 15 residues. Study-level findings and limits: The overlap between stem-like memory and precursor exhausted T cell repertoires was minimal.

Exhausted-like traits marked the TPEX cells, which were CCR7+ PD-1+ TIGIT+ early memory CD8+ T cells. Enrichment of total CD8+ T cells was achieved using negative magnetic separation. Researchers made TCR beta libraries via UMI-labeled 5' RACE. How the authors handled the data: From roughly 3,000 to 20,000 functional CDR3 beta clonotypes were held in each TCR beta library. TCRdb processed the 5' RACE reads again and assigns one entry to each CDR3 protein, with no DNA. TCRdb's processing, not the authors' own work, is the source of the V and J calls. The sample's table shows around 5,000 distinct CDR3 sequences. As regards this clonotype: Its matching antigen is unknown.

The receptor was isolated from a human donor in good health. Sequenced material: CD8+ T cells from PBMCs. This chain connects TRBV7-2 to TRBJ2-5; TCRdb designates TRBD1, a call that cannot be tested without DNA. The CDR3 spells CASSLRQGGWETQYF. The full variable domain, rest sourced from reference TRBV7-2 and TRBJ2-5, is GAGVSQSPSNKVTEKGKDVELRCDPISGHTALYWYRQSLGQGLEFLIYFQGNSAPDKSGLPSDRFSAERTGGSVSTLTIQRTQQEDSAVYLCASSLRQGGWETQYFGPGTRLLVL.